This TCR beta chain originates from a study of blood T cell repertoires in COVID-19. Whole-study context: Acute-phase and convalescent COVID-19 samples originated in the United States, Italy and Spain.

The V gene's germline CDR1 is SGHTA and CDR2 FQGTGA. With 2 bases clipped from V and 2 bases from J, the junction kept 5 bases outside the gene matches. The CDR3 totals 16 residues. Seattle's cohort entered during active infection and was followed longitudinally. This clone has just one count. In the original analysis: Cell counts per sample came from amplifying reference gene primers. Clones were sequenced by immunoSEQ multiplex PCR, and TCRdb holds only the in-frame ones, with some missing. The V and J calls and clone size come from that table; D and trimming were worked out from the DNA. Of roughly 120,000 clones detected, approximately 85% appear once; the ten largest clones hold roughly 3.2%.

Sequenced: peripheral blood. This sequence originates from an elderly woman with COVID-19, enrolled during active disease. The chain recombines TRBV7-3 with TRBJ2-2; the match to TRBD2 covers 7 bases. CDR3 protein: CASSLAPSGNTGELFF. DNA for the CDR3: TGTGCCAGCAGCTTAGCCCCTAGCGGAAACACCGGGGAGCTGTTTTTT.